This T cell receptor beta chain stems from a study of graft-versus-host responses after intestinal transplantation. Study-level information: Induction with anti-thymocyte globulin, then tacrolimus and steroids for three to four years, was given to all recipients. Broader study findings: Graft-donor T cell macrochimerism in patients accompanied high graft-versus-host to host-versus-graft clonal ratios in allografts.

As to this clone: Its antigen is not known.

The germline V gene has CDR1 MDHEN and CDR2 SYDVKM. The V gene lost 7 bases and the J gene lost 9 bases, with 22 bases spanning the gap. The CDR3 has 15 residues. Libraries were prepared by immunoSEQ multiplex PCR; TCRdb keeps only in-frame clonotypes and omits some of them. Seen here are over 100,000 clones, around 94% observed once, and the top ten hold around 1.2%. The genes are TRBV28 and TRBJ2-1; TRBD1 might be the D (5 bases). The source of this sequence is a human donor who was the organ donor for an intestinal transplant. Sequenced here: unstimulated CD8+ T cells sorted from spleen or lymph node cells, sampled before transplant. CDR3 region: CASNWGAWTRIEQFF. CDR3 bases: TGTGCCAGCAACTGGGGCGCCTGGACCCGTATTGAGCAGTTCTTC.